These 20 T cell receptor beta chains were all obtained from the same sample, sequenced in a study of blood T cells in healthy people across ages. PCR was performed a second time for roughly 7 to 11 cycles using a sample-barcoded 5' primer and a J-beta primer mix. Each CDR3 protein is one row after TCRdb ran MiXCR on the 5' RACE reads. The table shows hundreds of thousands of distinct CDR3 sequences, with about 47% occurring only once. The specimen was blood. The receptors shown here come from an older man in good health.

This clonotype was counted many times. The chain employs TRBV20-1 and TRBJ2-1, with 7 nucleotides matching TRBD2. Germline-derived CDR1 and CDR2 are DFQATT and SNEGSKA (reference sequence). With V trimmed by 4 bases and J by 4 bases, 7 bases remained unmatched. The CDR3 extends over 14 amino acids. In DNA, the CDR3 is TGCAGTGCTAACGGCCTAGCGGAATACAATGAGCAGTTCTTC. Protein: CSANGLAEYNEQFF.

The chain uses TRBV7-2 and TRBJ1-6; 9 bases agree with TRBD1. This CDR3 contains 16 residues. Germline assignment: CDR1 SGHTA and CDR2 FQGNSA. The V segment lost 5 bases and the J segment 5 bases; nucleotides outside the gene matches: 7. CDR3 DNA: TGTGCCAGCAGCCCCCGGGGACAGGGAAATAATTCACCCCTCCACTTT. Translated: CASSPRGQGNNSPLHF.

The chain couples TRBV15 to TRBJ2-1; 10 bases are a match to TRBD1. The germline CDR1 and CDR2 sequences are LNHNV and YYDKDF (reference sequence). The CDR3 runs 13 residues. V lost 5 bases and J lost 8; bases outside the gene matches: 3. This CDR3 is CATSGTGADEQFF. The DNA for the CDR3 is TGTGCCACCAGCGGGACAGGGGCGGATGAGCAGTTCTTC.

This clonotype was detected only once. The rearrangement links TRBV13 to TRBJ1-2, with TRBD1 as a possible D gene (5 bases). CDR1 is PRHDT, CDR2 FYEKMQ, per germline (reference sequence). Trimming cost V 5 bases and J 5 bases, with 18 bases left between them. The CDR3 is made up of 15 amino acids. CDR3 amino acids: CASSHDRLTNYGYTF. For the CDR3, the DNA is TGTGCCAGCAGCCATGACAGACTCACCAATTATGGCTACACCTTC.

This clonotype was observed a single time. CDR3 nucleotide sequence: TGTGCCAGCAGCTGGGATGGAGGGGGCGAGCCCCAGCAGTACTTC. Translated, it gives CASSWDGGGEPQQYF. The gene calls are TRBV5-5 and TRBJ2-7; the D gene is possibly TRBD1 (7 bases). V gave up 3 bases and J gave up 8 bases, with 21 bases separating them. Germline CDR1 reads SGHKS; CDR2 reads YYEKEE (reference sequence). The length of the CDR3 is 15 residues.

This sequence joins TRBV20-1 and TRBJ2-5; 13 bases agree with TRBD2. The J call may be wrong; the DNA end is better matched by TRBJ2-1. Germline V gives CDR1 DFQATT, CDR2 SNEGSKA (reference sequence). This CDR3 is built from 16 residues. The CDR3 DNA reads TGCAGTGCCTCCATCGGGACTAGCGGGGCTCAAGAGACCCAGTTCTTC. Its translation: CSASIGTSGAQETQFF.

In DNA form, the CDR3 reads TGCAGTGCAATTATGGGGACAGCAGCCTACGAGCAGTACTTC. Protein sequence: CSAIMGTAAYEQYF. This rearrangement joins TRBV20-1 to TRBJ2-7; 7 bases agree with TRBD1. Germline V gene lookup returns CDR1 DFQATT and CDR2 SNEGSKA (reference sequence). This CDR3 is built from 14 residues. Germline trimming cut 6 bases from V and 2 bases from J; bases unmatched to any gene: 10.

The J gene is TRBJ1-1, the V gene TRBV30; D gene unclear. V was pared by 0 bases and J by 4 bases, with 15 bases between. CDR3 length: 15 residues. Germline V gene data show CDR1 as GTSNPN and CDR2 as SVGIG (reference sequence). The CDR3 nucleotides are TGTGCCTGGAGTGTAACGGTTAGGAGTGGCACTGAAGCTTTCTTT. Its protein product is CAWSVTVRSGTEAFF.

V gene TRBV29-1 combines with J gene TRBJ2-6; TRBD1 matches at 7 bases. This CDR3 spans 17 amino acids. Trimming removed 3 bases from V and 0 bases from J; junction bases left unmatched: 8. Germline V lookup: CDR1 SQVTM, CDR2 ANQGSEA. The CDR3 DNA sequence: TGCAGCGTTGAGCTCGCGACAGGGCTCTCTGGGGCCAACGTCCTGACTTTC. Its protein is CSVELATGLSGANVLTF.

The gene calls are TRBV14 and TRBJ1-5; D is possibly TRBD1 (5 bases). Per germline, CDR1 SGHDN and CDR2 FVKESK. CDR3 size: 13 residues. V shed 4 bases and J shed 10 bases, with 14 bases lying between them. The CDR3: CASSRNRQSPQHF. In DNA, the CDR3 is TGTGCCAGCAGCCGGAATAGACAGTCCCCCCAGCATTTT.

V usage is TRBV6-2 or TRBV6-3 and J usage is TRBJ2-5; possible D gene TRBD2, 5 bases. This CDR3 is 12 amino acids long. The germline V and J ends were trimmed by 8 bases and 5 bases, with 12 bases remaining between them. Germline lookup yields CDR1 MNHEY and CDR2 SVGEGT. CDR3 coding DNA: TGTGCCAGCGCGGCTAGCCGGGAGACCCAGTACTTC. Amino acids: CASAASRETQYF.

On this clonotype: A read error may produce the germline difference seen at one junction end. The J gene is TRBJ2-1, the V gene TRBV7-7; 8 nucleotides agree with TRBD1. Germline lookup yields CDR1 SSHAT and CDR2 FNYEAQ (reference sequence). The CDR3 loop spans 16 amino acids. The CDR3 sequence is CASSSGQGGAYNEQFF. Written as DNA, the CDR3 is TGTGCTAGCAGCTCCGGACAGGGCGGAGCCTACAATGAGCAGTTCTTC.

This clonotype was seen more than once but under ten times. The rearrangement links TRBV7-8 to TRBJ2-7, with TRBD2 identical over 9 bases. There are 14 residues in the CDR3. Germline V gene lookup returns CDR1 SGHVS and CDR2 FQNEAQ. V trimming: 3 bases; J trimming: 3 bases; junction bases outside the gene matches: 3. CDR3 amino acids: CASSFGGRDYEQYF. The CDR3, as DNA: TGTGCCAGCAGCTTCGGCGGGAGGGACTACGAGCAGTACTTC.

This chain uses TRBV20-1 with TRBJ2-7, with TRBD2 matching 9 bases. The junction had 8 bases not matched to a gene; V was cut back by 0 bases and J by 5 bases. Germline-derived CDR1 and CDR2 are DFQATT and SNEGSKA (reference sequence). CDR3 length equals 15 residues. Written as DNA, the CDR3 is TGCAGTGCTAGAGATCGTAGTAGCGGGAGTAACGAGCAGTACTTC. The encoded protein is CSARDRSSGSNEQYF.

The J gene is TRBJ2-7, the V gene TRBV20-1; TRBD1 aligns across 9 bases. Looked up from germline, CDR1 is DFQATT and CDR2 is SNEGSKA (reference sequence). This CDR3 is built from 14 residues. V lost 3 bases to trimming and J lost 2 bases; unmatched junction nucleotides: 5. The CDR3 is CSASDRGGAYEQYF. The CDR3 region has the DNA TGCAGTGCTAGTGACAGGGGGGGAGCCTACGAGCAGTACTTC.

The chain has TRBV20-1 and TRBJ2-6; D gene unclear. Germline lookup yields CDR1 DFQATT and CDR2 SNEGSKA (reference sequence). This CDR3 region has 16 residues. Trimming removed 6 bases from V and 2 bases from J, with 17 bases in between. In nucleotides, the CDR3 is TGCAGTGCCCTAAATGCTCAAGACCCTGGGGCCAACGTCCTGACTTTC. Residues: CSALNAQDPGANVLTF.

The V and J genes are TRBV7-9 and TRBJ2-1; TRBD2 might be the D (6 bases). The germline gives CDR1 SEHNR, CDR2 FQNEAQ (reference sequence). The CDR3 extends over 13 amino acids. V gave up 7 bases and J gave up 5 bases, with 12 bases separating them. The CDR3 DNA follows: TGTGCCAGCACCCGGGACTCAAACAATGAGCAGTTCTTC. This translates into CASTRDSNNEQFF.

The chain recombines TRBV20-1 with TRBJ2-1, with TRBD2 matching over 11 bases. The CDR3 contains 16 residues. Germline-derived CDR1 and CDR2 are DFQATT and SNEGSKA (reference sequence). The V gene end was trimmed by 6 bases and the J gene end by 6 bases; junction bases not matched to a gene: 13. The CDR3 loop is CSARPGGSGRVNEQFF. CDR3 DNA: TGCAGTGCCCGACCTGGCGGTAGCGGGAGGGTCAATGAGCAGTTCTTC.

This clonotype has only a few counts. DNA for the CDR3: TGTGCCAGCAGCTTAGCCCCAGGGAATGTCAATGAGCAGTTCTTC. Translation: CASSLAPGNVNEQFF. The chain combines TRBV7-9 with TRBJ2-1; D perhaps matches TRBD1 (5 bases). CDR3 length: 15 residues. V gave up 0 bases and J gave up 6 bases, with 12 bases separating them. Germline CDR1 is SEHNR and CDR2 is FQNEAQ (reference sequence).

The chain joins TRBV4-3 to TRBJ1-2; TRBD1 matches 10 bases. The length of the CDR3 is 17 residues. CDR1 and CDR2 from the germline V gene are LGHNA and YSLEER. J lost 1 base, V lost 0 bases, and 5 bases had no gene match. Here the CDR3 DNA reads TGCGCCAGCAGCCAAGATTTGGGACAGGGGTTTAACTATGGCTACACCTTC. This sequence encodes CASSQDLGQGFNYGYTF.